Listed below are T cell receptor beta chains from one sample, sequenced in a study of T cell responses to AZD1222 COVID-19 vaccine. The repertoire was sequenced with immunoSEQ multiplex PCR; TCRdb's copy has only in-frame clones and lacks some. The sample lists under 300,000 clones; 85% to 95% were seen once. The material sequenced was peripheral blood, taken on day 0 of AZD1222 vaccination. Receptor source: an adult in good health. Both conserved end residues are part of each CDR3. Each record gives: clone size, D gene, J gene, V gene, CDR3 protein, CDR3 DNA. D genes are given only for firm matches. Only some rows state a clone size, as once, few, many or a class for expanded clones.

>.|TRBD1|TRBJ1-6|TRBV19
CASTSQGARNSPLHF
TGTGCCAGTACCTCACAGGGGGCGAGGAATTCACCCCTCCACTTT
>.|.|TRBJ1-2|TRBV3-1/TRBV3-2
CASSPGTLTHGYTF
TGTGCCAGCAGCCCCGGAACCCTGACCCATGGCTACACCTTC
>.|.|TRBJ2-1|TRBV10-1
CASSASTGNNEQFF
TGCGCCAGCAGTGCGAGTACTGGCAACAATGAGCAGTTCTTC
>.|.|TRBJ2-7|TRBV28
CASSLWAGSNEQYF
TGTGCCAGCAGTTTATGGGCAGGGTCCAACGAGCAGTACTTC
>.|.|TRBJ1-2|TRBV5-6
CASSPSLTGIYGYTF
TGTGCCAGCAGCCCCTCTCTAACAGGGATCTATGGCTACACCTTC
>.|.|TRBJ2-6|TRBV15
CATSRGGTVSGANVLTF
TGTGCCACCAGCAGGGGGGGGACAGTCTCTGGGGCCAACGTCCTGACTTTC
>.|.|TRBJ1-2|TRBV6-2/TRBV6-3
CASSYRALYGYTF
TGTGCCAGCAGTTACAGGGCCCTGTATGGCTACACCTTC
>.|TRBD1|TRBJ2-1|TRBV19
CASSVTGVGSYNEQFF
TGTGCCAGTAGTGTCACAGGGGTAGGCTCCTACAATGAGCAGTTCTTC
>.|.|TRBJ1-5|TRBV28
CASSEETEPQHF
TGTGCCAGCAGTGAGGAAACGGAGCCCCAGCATTTT
>.|.|TRBJ2-2|TRBV19
CASSIRDSGELFF
TGTGCCAGTAGTATACGGGACTCCGGGGAGCTGTTTTTT
>.|.|TRBJ2-2|TRBV7-9
CASATGQNTGELFF
TGTGCCAGCGCAACGGGACAAAACACCGGGGAGCTGTTTTTT
>once|TRBD1|TRBJ1-5|TRBV12-3/TRBV12-4
CACRGQSYQPQHF
TGTGCCTGTCGGGGACAGTCTTATCAGCCCCAGCATTTT
>.|.|TRBJ2-1|TRBV18
CASSPAATKQFF
TGTGCCAGCTCACCAGCCGCTACGAAGCAGTTCTTC
>.|TRBD1|TRBJ1-2|TRBV9
CASSPNPGQGANGYTF
TGTGCCAGCAGCCCCAACCCCGGACAGGGGGCGAATGGCTACACCTTC
>.|.|TRBJ1-4|TRBV28
CASRGNGKLFF
TGTGCCAGCAGGGGGAATGGGAAACTGTTTTTT
>.|TRBD2|TRBJ2-1|TRBV28
CASSFRLAGGGSYNEQFF
TGTGCCAGCAGTTTCCGACTAGCGGGGGGGGGCTCCTACAATGAGCAGTTCTTC
>.|.|TRBJ1-1|TRBV28
CASSLSVSEAFF
TGTGCCAGCAGTTTATCGGTATCGGAAGCTTTCTTT
>.|.|TRBJ1-2|TRBV4-1
CASSQGYQGKNYGYTF
TGCGCCAGCAGCCAAGGATATCAGGGGAAAAACTATGGCTACACCTTC
>.|.|TRBJ1-1|TRBV21-1
CASSKVERTERNTEAFF
TGTGCCAGCAGCAAAGTCGAAAGGACAGAGAGGAACACTGAAGCTTTCTTT
>.|.|TRBJ2-2|TRBV19
CASSIGNRVNTGELFF
TGTGCCAGTAGTATAGGGAACAGGGTGAACACCGGGGAGCTGTTTTTT
>.|TRBD1|TRBJ1-1|TRBV19
CASSIVRPGQGVTEAFF
TGTGCCAGTAGTATCGTAAGACCGGGACAGGGCGTCACTGAAGCTTTCTTT
>few|.|TRBJ1-1|TRBV7-3
CASSEGTNTEAFF
TGTGCCAGCAGCGAAGGGACCAACACTGAAGCTTTCTTT
>.|TRBD1|TRBJ2-3|TRBV7-9
CASSEGQLSTDTQYF
TGTGCCAGCAGCGAGGGACAGCTTAGCACAGATACGCAGTATTTT
>.|.|TRBJ1-6|TRBV3-1/TRBV3-2
CASSLGTGGYSPLHF
TGTGCCAGCAGCCTCGGGACGGGAGGGTATTCACCCCTCCACTTT
>.|.|TRBJ2-2|TRBV3-1/TRBV3-2
CASSQQAYTGELFF
TGTGCCAGCAGCCAACAGGCATACACCGGGGAGCTGTTTTTT
>.|TRBD1|TRBJ2-1|TRBV29-1
CSVTGQGVGNEQFF
TGCAGCGTTACGGGACAGGGGGTAGGCAATGAGCAGTTCTTC
>.|TRBD1|TRBJ2-5|TRBV5-6
CASSSQGAGGETQYF
TGTGCCAGCAGCTCACAGGGGGCTGGAGGAGAGACCCAGTACTTC
>.|TRBD1|TRBJ2-1|TRBV28
CASSLVGQGANEQFF
TGTGCCAGCAGTTTGGTAGGACAGGGGGCTAATGAGCAGTTCTTC
>.|TRBD1|TRBJ2-1|TRBV5-1
CASSPGQGGYNEQFF
TGCGCCAGCAGCCCGGGACAGGGAGGGTACAATGAGCAGTTCTTC